The table lists the clone carrying this T cell receptor (beta chain) with many counts. The sample is drawn from a study of molecular identifiers for immune sequencing clone quantification. TCRdb fed the PCR reads into MiXCR, producing one record per CDR3 protein. In the table there are about 510,000 distinct CDR3 sequences, about a fifth of which are singletons. Germline CDR1 and CDR2: MGHRA and YSYEKL. The CDR3 contains 11 residues. V gave up 11 bases and J gave up 4 bases, with 11 bases separating them. This receptor was identified in a human donor in good health. Some libraries in this study had Jurkat cell RNA spiked in. The specimen was naive CD8+ T cells from blood, with Jurkat cell RNA spiked in. Noted subset: FACS-sorted CD8+CD4-CCR7+CD45RA+ naive T cells. The chain recombines TRBV4-1 with TRBJ1-1; no firm D call. The CDR3 nucleotides read TGCGCCGCCGAGCGGGCCACTGAAGCTTTCTTT. This gives the protein CAAERATEAFF.